What follows is one T cell receptor (beta chain) and its context. Its antigen remains unidentified. Drawing of blood for sampling happened at baseline, at cycle 4 day 1, and at cycle 7 day 1. The sample belongs to a study of OX40 agonist ivuxolimab in advanced cancers. The wider study: Antecedent anti-PD-1, anti-PD-L1 or anti-CTLA-4 therapy was permissible, with about 39% having received some. Findings of the study overall: Expanded clones were, on average, more numerous in CD8+ T cells than in CD4+.

Some clones are missing from TCRdb's copy, which holds only in-frame ones; the method was immunoSEQ multiplex PCR. Here the sample spans tens of thousands of clones, roughly 90% being singletons. V lost 1 base and J lost 0, with 11 bases in between. Germline loops: CDR1 MGHRA, CDR2 YSYEKL. The CDR3 runs to 16 residues. The source is an adult with an advanced solid tumor such as melanoma, head and neck, liver or kidney cancer. The sample was CD4+ or CD8+ T cells sorted from blood, taken in a trial of the OX40 agonist ivuxolimab. This sequence joins TRBV4-1 and TRBJ2-3; tentative D call: TRBD2 (5 bases). Here the CDR3 DNA reads TGCGCCAGCAGCCAAGTGGTGGGGAGAAGCACAGATACGCAGTATTTT. This sequence encodes CASSQVVGRSTDTQYF.